Below are 20 T cell receptor beta chains sequenced from a single sample in a study of shared clonotypes between healthy human individuals. TCRdb keeps only in-frame clones here, not all; method: immunoSEQ multiplex PCR. The table has about 2.4 million clones, approximately 94% seen once. The sequenced sample was naive CD4+ T cells from PBMCs. Subset indicated: CD45RA+ positively selected. These receptors all stem from a man younger than 30 in good health. Some clones in this sample may be carry-over from other donors' samples.

The chain links TRBV10-3 to TRBJ1-1; D gene ambiguous. The CDR3 runs 14 residues. Germline V gene lookup returns CDR1 ENHRY and CDR2 SYGVKD. V lost 4 bases to trimming and J lost 12 bases, with 21 bases between them. The CDR3 loop reads CAISAPGRSSLTFF. Here the CDR3 DNA reads TGTGCCATCAGTGCCCCTGGACGGTCGTCTTTGACTTTCTTT.

The V and J genes are TRBV7-9 and TRBJ2-5; tentatively, D is TRBD1 (7 bases). The germline V gene encodes CDR1 SEHNR and CDR2 FQNEAQ (reference sequence). The ends were cut back, 3 bases at V and 4 bases at J, with 21 bases in the middle. The CDR3 is 17 residues long. The CDR3 protein is CASSFGRQGLFGETQYF. The DNA of the CDR3 is TGTGCCAGCAGCTTCGGACGACAGGGACTTTTTGGAGAGACCCAGTACTTC.

This chain joins TRBV7-2 and TRBJ2-3; D is ambiguous. Germline CDR1 reads SGHTA; CDR2 reads FQGNSA. V was pared by 1 base and J by 4 bases, with 12 bases between. CDR3 length: 15 amino acids. CDR3 nucleotide sequence: TGTGCCAGCAGCTTAGAAGCTATCCCAGCAGATACGCAGTATTTT. It specifies CASSLEAIPADTQYF. The entire variable domain, with the rest obtained from reference TRBV7-2 and TRBJ2-3, is as follows: GAGVSQSPSNKVTEKGKDVELRCDPISGHTALYWYRQSLGQGLEFLIYFQGNSAPDKSGLPSDRFSAERTGGSVSTLTIQRTQQEDSAVYLCASSLEAIPADTQYFGPGTRLTVL.

The chain couples TRBV5-1 to TRBJ1-1; 11 nucleotides align to TRBD1. Per germline, CDR1 SGHRS and CDR2 YFSETQ. The CDR3 runs 16 residues. Trimming took 5 bases from V and 0 from J; bases not matched to a gene: 6. CDR3 in DNA: TGCGCCAGCAGGTTTGGGACAGGGGGATTGAACACTGAAGCTTTCTTT. It codes for CASRFGTGGLNTEAFF.

The chain links TRBV27 to TRBJ1-5; tentative D call: TRBD1 (6 bases). The CDR3 loop spans 14 amino acids. The V end was cut by 4 bases, the J end by 4 bases, with 11 bases between. CDR1 is MNHEY and CDR2 is SMNVEV in the germline V gene (reference sequence). CDR3 sequence (DNA): TGTGCCAGCAGTTCGTTACAGGGAAATCAGCCCCAGCATTTT. It specifies CASSSLQGNQPQHF.

This clone was seen more than once but under ten times. V gene TRBV12-5 combines with J gene TRBJ2-3; 10 positions agree with TRBD2. With V trimmed by 1 base and J by 4 bases, 5 bases remained unmatched. CDR1 and CDR2 from the germline V gene are LGHNT and FRNRAP. The CDR3 runs to 16 residues. In nucleotides, the CDR3 is TGTGCTAGTGGTTTGGCTAGCGGGAGCCGTTCAGATACGCAGTATTTT. Translation: CASGLASGSRSDTQYF.

CDR3 nucleotide sequence: TGTGCCAGTAGTGCCACAGGGACACGCAATTCACCCCTCCACTTT. Its protein product is CASSATGTRNSPLHF. This sequence joins TRBV19 and TRBJ1-6, with D perhaps matching TRBD1 (6 bases). The ends were cut back, 5 bases at V and 7 bases at J, with 15 bases in the middle. This CDR3 has 15 amino acids. CDR1 and CDR2 (germline): LNHDA, SQIVND (reference sequence).

V usage is TRBV27 and J usage is TRBJ2-3; 9 nucleotides align to TRBD1. The CDR3 loop spans 15 amino acids. Germline V CDR1 and CDR2: MNHEY, SMNVEV (reference sequence). J lost 4 bases, V lost 1 base, and 3 bases had no gene match. The CDR3 region has the DNA TGTGCCAGCAGTTTATTGACAGGGGGGTCAGATACGCAGTATTTT. Translating it yields CASSLLTGGSDTQYF.

On this clone itself: Other DNA sequences from this sample encode an identical CDR3 as well. This rearrangement joins TRBV5-8 to TRBJ2-2, with TRBD1 as a possible D gene (5 bases). CDR1 is SGHTS and CDR2 is YDEGEE in the germline V gene. The CDR3 is made up of 15 amino acids. The V end was cut by 5 bases, the J end by 1 base, with 12 bases between. As DNA, the CDR3 is TGTGCCAGCAGTCCAGGTACAGGGAACACCGGGGAGCTGTTTTTT. Its translation is CASSPGTGNTGELFF.

To note about this clone: Other DNA variants within this sample encode the same CDR3. This chain links TRBV5-1 with TRBJ2-1, with D maybe TRBD2 (6 bases). Germline V lookup: CDR1 SGHRS, CDR2 YFSETQ. V was trimmed by 0 bases and J by 5 bases, leaving 9 bases between them. The CDR3 spans 14 residues. CDR3 protein: CASSLEGLNNEQFF. The CDR3 coding sequence is TGCGCCAGCAGCTTGGAGGGACTCAACAATGAGCAGTTCTTC.

This clone was seen once. The rearrangement joins TRBV7-8 to TRBJ2-5; 7 positions agree with TRBD2. The J call may be incorrect, as the DNA end agrees better with TRBJ2-7. The V gene's germline CDR1 is SGHVS and CDR2 FQNEAQ. The CDR3 length is 14 residues. This chain's CDR3 is CASSLQGRVYEQYF. CDR3 nucleotide sequence: TGTGCCAGCAGCTTGCAAGGGAGGGTCTACGAGCAGTACTTC.

This chain links TRBV5-1 with TRBJ2-3, with TRBD2 as a possible D gene (5 bases). The germline V gene encodes CDR1 SGHRS and CDR2 YFSETQ. V lost 2 bases and J lost 1, with 11 bases in between. The CDR3 length is 15 residues. The CDR3 nucleotides are TGCGCCAGCAGCTTAGGATGGGGAGGCACAGATACGCAGTATTTT. Translating it yields CASSLGWGGTDTQYF.

The chain carries TRBV14 and TRBJ2-4; no definite D call. V lost 3 bases, J lost 6 bases, and 9 bases lay in between. Germline V CDR1 and CDR2: SGHDN, FVKESK. The CDR3 spans 13 residues. CDR3 nucleotide sequence: TGTGCCAGCAGCCAGGGTTTCCCAAACATTCAGTACTTC. Its translation is CASSQGFPNIQYF. The complete variable domain, with remaining parts taken from reference TRBV14 and TRBJ2-4, reads EAGVTQFPSHSVIEKGQTVTLRCDPISGHDNLYWYRRVMGKEIKFLLHFVKESKQDESGMPNNRFLAERTGGTYSTLKVQPAELEDSGVYFCASSQGFPNIQYFGAGTRLSVL.

V is TRBV29-1 and J is TRBJ1-2; D unclear. Germline-derived CDR1 and CDR2 are SQVTM and ANQGSEA. This CDR3 is 12 amino acids long. V was shortened by 7 bases and J by 7 bases, with 16 bases between the two germline ends. DNA of the CDR3: TGCAGCGGCGGTTACCCTTTGGGTGGCTACACCTTC. It is translated as CSGGYPLGGYTF.

This clone was recorded only once. The chain couples TRBV5-1 to TRBJ2-1, with TRBD1 matching over 11 bases. Germline CDR1 SGHRS, CDR2 YFSETQ. The CDR3 contains 16 residues. Trimming cost V 0 bases and J 9 bases; bases outside gene matches: 8. CDR3 DNA sequence: TGCGCCAGCAGCTTGGCCCCCGGGACAGGGGGTCTTGAGCAGTTCTTC. This sequence encodes CASSLAPGTGGLEQFF.

With regard to this clone: Other DNA sequences from this sample encode an identical CDR3 as well. The chain combines TRBV27 with TRBJ1-5; D is undetermined. This CDR3 spans 14 amino acids. The ends were cut back, 2 bases at V and 3 bases at J, with 8 bases in the middle. CDR1 is MNHEY, CDR2 SMNVEV, per germline (reference sequence). The CDR3 DNA is TGTGCCAGCAGTTTACTTCGGTCCAATCAGCCCCAGCATTTT. As protein: CASSLLRSNQPQHF.

This rearrangement joins TRBV7-2 to TRBJ1-1, with D perhaps matching TRBD1 (5 bases). The CDR3 loop spans 13 amino acids. The V gene's germline CDR1 is SGHTA and CDR2 FQGNSA. The ends were cut back, 2 bases at V and 3 bases at J, with 7 bases in the middle. CDR3 nucleotides: TGTGCCAGCAGCTTATCGGGGCACACTGAAGCTTTCTTT. Translation: CASSLSGHTEAFF. Full variable domain (rest looked up from reference TRBV7-2 and TRBJ1-1): GAGVSQSPSNKVTEKGKDVELRCDPISGHTALYWYRQSLGQGLEFLIYFQGNSAPDKSGLPSDRFSAERTGGSVSTLTIQRTQQEDSAVYLCASSLSGHTEAFFGQGTRLTVV.

The chain links TRBV2 to TRBJ1-1; D is undetermined. V was cut by 6 bases and J by 6 bases, with 11 bases left in between. The CDR3 loop spans 12 amino acids. The V gene's germline CDR1 is SNHLY and CDR2 FYNNEI. The CDR3 DNA follows: TGTGCCAGCAGGGGAGACACCCCTGAAGCTTTCTTT. Translation: CASRGDTPEAFF. The full variable domain, completed using reference TRBV2 and TRBJ1-1, is EPEVTQTPSHQVTQMGQEVILRCVPISNHLYFYWYRQILGQKVEFLVSFYNNEISEKSEIFDDQFSVERPDGSNFTLKIRSTKLEDSAMYFCASRGDTPEAFFGQGTRLTVV.

The rearrangement links TRBV19 to TRBJ1-2, with no clear D. This CDR3 spans 13 amino acids. V lost 5 bases to trimming and J lost 0 bases, with 7 bases between them. CDR1 is LNHDA, CDR2 SQIVND, per germline (reference sequence). The DNA for the CDR3 is TGTGCCAGTAGTTGGCGGTCTAACTATGGCTACACCTTC. Translated, it gives CASSWRSNYGYTF.

The rearrangement joins TRBV2 to TRBJ2-7; no clear D gene. Germline V gene sequence: CDR1 SNHLY, CDR2 FYNNEI. The germline V and J ends were trimmed by 2 bases and 9 bases, with 11 bases remaining between them. The CDR3 is 12 residues long. This CDR3 is CASSEMPPGQYF. In DNA form, the CDR3 reads TGTGCCAGCAGTGAAATGCCACCGGGGCAGTACTTC.